The 11 T cell receptor beta chains below were found in one sample sequenced in a study of monozygotic twins with cystic fibrosis. The repertoire was sequenced with immunoSEQ multiplex PCR; TCRdb's copy has only in-frame clones and lacks some. Of about 23,000 clones listed, less than 95% are singletons. The specimen sequenced was blood. These receptors all come from a girl aged 2 to 9 with cystic fibrosis.

The chain couples TRBV5-1 to TRBJ2-3, with 8 bases matching TRBD2. The CDR3 extends over 15 amino acids. CDR1 is SGHRS, CDR2 YFSETQ, per germline. With 0 bases clipped from V and 5 bases from J, the junction kept 5 bases outside the gene matches. The CDR3 region has the DNA TGCGCCAGCAGCTTGGGCGAGCGGGAGCAAGATACGCAGTATTTT. This encodes CASSLGEREQDTQYF.

This clone was observed once. The chain recombines TRBV5-5 with TRBJ1-1, with 8 bases lining up with TRBD1. The trim removed 4 bases at V and 0 bases at J, leaving 11 bases unmatched. The CDR3 runs to 17 residues. The germline V gene has CDR1 SGHKS and CDR2 YYEKEE (reference sequence). The CDR3 protein is CASSPRQGTTMNTEAFF. Written as DNA, the CDR3 is TGTGCCAGCAGCCCACGACAGGGGACCACCATGAACACTGAAGCTTTCTTT.

The table lists this clone with a count of one. This sequence joins TRBV6-1 and TRBJ2-1; TRBD2 matches at 13 bases. V was clipped by 4 bases and J by 3 bases; unmatched bases: 9. CDR3 size: 18 residues. Germline-derived CDR1 and CDR2 are MNHNS and SASEGT. The CDR3 DNA reads as TGTGCCAGCAGTGTTCTGGGTACTAGCGGGGGGGACTACAATGAGCAGTTCTTC. It is translated as CASSVLGTSGGDYNEQFF.

The V call is TRBV9, the J call TRBJ2-5; D is unclear. V was pared by 0 bases and J by 2 bases, with 8 bases between. This CDR3 is built from 14 residues. The germline V gene has CDR1 SGDLS and CDR2 YYNGEE. The CDR3 nucleotides read TGTGCCAGCAGCGTAGATCCCCAGCAAGAGACCCAGTACTTC. Its translation: CASSVDPQQETQYF.

The V and J genes are TRBV6-6 and TRBJ1-3; D unclear. The germline gives CDR1 MNHNY, CDR2 SVGAGI (reference sequence). CDR3 size: 16 residues. V was trimmed by 1 base and J by 0 bases, leaving 10 bases between them. This CDR3 reads CASSYYQAHSGNTIYF. The CDR3 DNA follows: TGTGCCAGCAGTTACTACCAGGCTCACTCTGGAAACACCATATATTTT.

The chain carries TRBV10-3 and TRBJ1-2, with D uncertain. Trimming cost V 0 bases and J 2 bases, with 13 bases left between them. CDR3 length: 16 amino acids. Germline V CDR1 and CDR2: ENHRY, SYGVKD. The CDR3 here is CAISESTEGSNYGYTF. CDR3 coding DNA: TGTGCCATCAGTGAGTCGACGGAGGGTTCAAACTATGGCTACACCTTC.

The chain is built from TRBV27 and TRBJ2-1, with 8 nucleotides matching TRBD1. The J segment lost 7 bases and the V segment lost 9 bases, leaving 8 bases of the junction unmatched. Germline lookup yields CDR1 MNHEY and CDR2 SMNVEV (reference sequence). The CDR3 contains 13 residues. The CDR3 is CASGQGSWNEQFF. CDR3 bases: TGTGCCAGTGGACAGGGATCTTGGAATGAGCAGTTCTTC.

The rearrangement links TRBV27 to TRBJ1-1; 7 bases fit TRBD1. This CDR3 has 15 amino acids. Per germline, CDR1 MNHEY and CDR2 SMNVEV (reference sequence). J was trimmed by 1 base and V by 10 bases; bases with no gene match: 12. In nucleotides, the CDR3 is TGTGCCACCCGGACAGGCCCTAACTCGAACACTGAAGCTTTCTTT. Protein sequence: CATRTGPNSNTEAFF.

This clone came up once. This rearrangement joins TRBV5-1 to TRBJ1-1; 10 nucleotides match TRBD1. The junction had 5 bases not matched to a gene; V was cut back by 2 bases and J by 1 base. The length of the CDR3 is 16 residues. Germline values: CDR1 SGHRS, CDR2 YFSETQ. As DNA, the CDR3 is TGCGCCAGCAGCTTAGGGACAGGGGTTACGAACACTGAAGCTTTCTTT. This encodes CASSLGTGVTNTEAFF.

The chain uses TRBV7-2 and TRBJ1-1; D gene ambiguous. Germline CDR1 is SGHTA and CDR2 is FQGNSA. V was shortened by 1 base and J by 8 bases, with 5 bases between the two germline ends. CDR3 length: 11 residues. CDR3 sequence (DNA): TGTGCCAGCAGCTTAGTTGGGGAAGCTTTCTTT. Translation gives CASSLVGEAFF.

V gene TRBV5-1 combines with J gene TRBJ2-7, with TRBD2 identical over 8 bases. The V and J ends lost 4 bases and 3 bases, in that order; junction bases with no gene match: 9. Germline V gene sequence: CDR1 SGHRS, CDR2 YFSETQ. The length of the CDR3 is 15 residues. CDR3 protein: CASSPRGTSGYEQYF. CDR3 bases: TGCGCCAGCAGCCCTAGGGGCACTAGCGGCTACGAGCAGTACTTC.